A single sample is the source of the 12 T cell receptor beta chains below, sequenced in a study of blood T cell repertoires in COVID-19. The protocol was immunoSEQ multiplex PCR, while the TCRdb copy is restricted to in-frame clones and leaves out a portion. The sample carries roughly 180,000 clones, 82% recorded once. Sequenced sample: PBMCs or T cells enriched from blood (not recorded which). Receptors originate from a man between 45 and 60 years old who had recovered from COVID-19.

The rearrangement joins TRBV24-1 to TRBJ2-3; D is perhaps TRBD1 (7 bases). V was pared by 7 bases and J by 2 bases, with 21 bases between. This CDR3 comprises 17 residues. The germline CDR1 and CDR2 sequences are KGHDR and SFDVKD. The CDR3 coding sequence is TGTGCCACCAGCTCGAGACCGCGACAGGGACTCACAGATACGCAGTATTTT. Amino acid sequence: CATSSRPRQGLTDTQYF.

This chain links TRBV28 with TRBJ2-7; 10 bases are shared with TRBD1. CDR3 length: 15 residues. Germline V gene data show CDR1 as MDHEN and CDR2 as SYDVKM. Trimming cost V 3 bases and J 5 bases; bases outside gene matches: 7. The CDR3 here is CASSFTRTGGDEQYF. The CDR3 DNA follows: TGTGCCAGCAGTTTTACGAGGACAGGGGGTGACGAGCAGTACTTC.

The chain employs TRBV27 and TRBJ1-5; D gene ambiguous. The V end lost 4 bases, the J end lost 3 bases, and 7 bases lay between the germline ends. The CDR3 is 13 residues long. Germline values: CDR1 MNHEY, CDR2 SMNVEV (reference sequence). The CDR3 DNA is TGTGCCAGCAGTTCCAGTCTCAATCAGCCCCAGCATTTT. This sequence encodes CASSSSLNQPQHF.

This rearrangement joins TRBV6-1 to TRBJ2-7; TRBD1 agrees at 7 bases. The CDR3 totals 16 residues. J was trimmed by 5 bases and V by 4 bases; bases with no gene match: 14. CDR1 and CDR2 (germline): MNHNS, SASEGT. As DNA, the CDR3 is TGTGCCAGCAGTGTGAGACCGGGACAGACATTCCACGAGCAGTACTTC. This codes for CASSVRPGQTFHEQYF.

The chain uses TRBV5-1 and TRBJ1-6; D unclear. Germline loops: CDR1 SGHRS, CDR2 YFSETQ. The CDR3 totals 15 residues. The V end lost 4 bases, the J end lost 5 bases, and 13 bases lay between the germline ends. Here the CDR3 reads CASSLLGDHNSPLHF. The CDR3 nucleotides read TGCGCCAGCAGCCTTCTCGGAGACCATAATTCACCCCTCCACTTT.

The V call is TRBV7-3, the J call TRBJ1-4; the D is unclear. The CDR3 spans 13 residues. V was pared by 5 bases and J by 6 bases, with 10 bases between. CDR1 is SGHTA, CDR2 FQGTGA, per germline. The CDR3: CASSRGRDEKLFF. The CDR3 DNA reads as TGTGCCAGCAGCCGAGGGCGGGATGAAAAACTGTTTTTT.

This rearrangement joins TRBV28 to TRBJ1-2; unclear D gene. The CDR3 is 12 residues long. Trimming shortened V by 7 bases and J by 7 bases, and 13 bases separated the two germline ends. The germline V gene has CDR1 MDHEN and CDR2 SYDVKM. The CDR3 nucleotides read TGTGCCAGCAACGGAGGACGGGCTGGCTACACCTTC. It translates to CASNGGRAGYTF.

The genes are TRBV9 and TRBJ2-1, with 8 nucleotides matching TRBD2. The CDR3 runs to 17 residues. CDR1 is SGDLS and CDR2 is YYNGEE in the germline V gene. J gave up 4 bases and V 3 bases, and 12 bases lay outside the gene matches. The CDR3 DNA follows: TGTGCCAGCAGCGCCCGAATTAGCGGGGTAGGATACAATGAGCAGTTCTTC. This encodes CASSARISGVGYNEQFF. The full variable domain, with the rest looked up from reference TRBV9 and TRBJ2-1, is DSGVTQTPKHLITATGQRVTLRCSPRSGDLSVYWYQQSLDQGLQFLIQYYNGEERAKGNILERFSAQQFPDLHSELNLSSLELGDSALYFCASSARISGVGYNEQFFGPGTRLTVL.

CDR3 in DNA: TGTGCCAGCGGGACAGTCAAATCCAATGAGCAGTTCTTC. Amino acids: CASGTVKSNEQFF. V usage is TRBV2 and J usage is TRBJ2-1, with 7 nucleotides matching TRBD1. The CDR3 consists of 13 residues. Germline values: CDR1 SNHLY, CDR2 FYNNEI. Germline trimming cut 8 bases from V and 6 bases from J; bases unmatched to any gene: 7.

The V gene is TRBV28, the J gene TRBJ2-7; 8 nucleotides align to TRBD1. Germline V gene lookup returns CDR1 MDHEN and CDR2 SYDVKM. The V and J ends lost 5 bases and 2 bases, in that order; junction bases with no gene match: 5. The CDR3 is 14 amino acids. In DNA, the CDR3 is TGTGCCAGCAGTCCGACAGGGGATACCTACGAGCAGTACTTC. Residues: CASSPTGDTYEQYF. Together with reference TRBV28 and TRBJ2-7, the CDR3 gives the full variable domain: DVKVTQSSRYLVKRTGEKVFLECVQDMDHENMFWYRQDPGLGLRLIYFSYDVKMKEKGDIPEGYSVSREKKERFSLILESASTNQTSMYLCASSPTGDTYEQYFGPGTRLTVT.

The sample holds one count of this clone. This sequence joins TRBV10-3 and TRBJ1-2; 12 nucleotides align to TRBD1. The CDR3 is 14 amino acids. Trimming removed 4 bases from V and 8 bases from J; junction bases left unmatched: 5. Germline CDR1 and CDR2: ENHRY and SYGVKD. The CDR3 here is CAISGGQGAGGYTF. In DNA form, the CDR3 reads TGTGCCATCAGTGGGGGACAGGGGGCTGGAGGCTACACCTTC.

V gene TRBV7-2 combines with J gene TRBJ2-7; D may be TRBD2 (6 bases). CDR3 length: 15 residues. CDR1 is SGHTA and CDR2 is FQGNSA in the germline V gene. V was shortened by 5 bases and J by 0 bases, with 14 bases between the two germline ends. The CDR3 sequence is CASSPRGSFSYEQYF. The CDR3 DNA is TGTGCCAGCAGCCCCCGGGGGAGCTTCTCCTACGAGCAGTACTTC. Full variable domain (missing parts from reference TRBV7-2 and TRBJ2-7): GAGVSQSPSNKVTEKGKDVELRCDPISGHTALYWYRQSLGQGLEFLIYFQGNSAPDKSGLPSDRFSAERTGGSVSTLTIQRTQQEDSAVYLCASSPRGSFSYEQYFGPGTRLTVT.